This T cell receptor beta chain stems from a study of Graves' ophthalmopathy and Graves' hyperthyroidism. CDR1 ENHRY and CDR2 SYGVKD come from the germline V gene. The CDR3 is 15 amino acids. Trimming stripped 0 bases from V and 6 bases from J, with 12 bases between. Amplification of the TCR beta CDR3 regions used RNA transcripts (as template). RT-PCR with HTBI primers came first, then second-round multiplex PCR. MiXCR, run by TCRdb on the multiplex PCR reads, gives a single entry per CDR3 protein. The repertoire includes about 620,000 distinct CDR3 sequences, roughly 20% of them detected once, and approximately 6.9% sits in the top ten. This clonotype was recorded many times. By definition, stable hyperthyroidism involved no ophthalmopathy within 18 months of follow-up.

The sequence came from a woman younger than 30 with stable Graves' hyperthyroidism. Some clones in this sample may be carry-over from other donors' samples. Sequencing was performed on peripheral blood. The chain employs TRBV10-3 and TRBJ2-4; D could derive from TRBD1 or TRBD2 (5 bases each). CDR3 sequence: CAISESGGNGNIQYF. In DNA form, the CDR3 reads TGTGCCATCAGTGAGTCTGGGGGTAACGGAAACATTCAGTACTTC.